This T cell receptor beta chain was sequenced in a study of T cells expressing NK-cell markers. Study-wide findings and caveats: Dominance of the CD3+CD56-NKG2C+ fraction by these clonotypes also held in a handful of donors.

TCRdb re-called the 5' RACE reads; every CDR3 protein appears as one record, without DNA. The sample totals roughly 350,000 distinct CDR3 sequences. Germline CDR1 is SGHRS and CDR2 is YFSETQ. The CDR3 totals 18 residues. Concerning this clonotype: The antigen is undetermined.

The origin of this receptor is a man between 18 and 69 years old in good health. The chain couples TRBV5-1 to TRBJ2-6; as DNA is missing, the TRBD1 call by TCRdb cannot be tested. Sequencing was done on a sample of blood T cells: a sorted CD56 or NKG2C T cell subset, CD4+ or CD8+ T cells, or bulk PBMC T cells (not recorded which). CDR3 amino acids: CASSNAGTGAGGANVLTF.